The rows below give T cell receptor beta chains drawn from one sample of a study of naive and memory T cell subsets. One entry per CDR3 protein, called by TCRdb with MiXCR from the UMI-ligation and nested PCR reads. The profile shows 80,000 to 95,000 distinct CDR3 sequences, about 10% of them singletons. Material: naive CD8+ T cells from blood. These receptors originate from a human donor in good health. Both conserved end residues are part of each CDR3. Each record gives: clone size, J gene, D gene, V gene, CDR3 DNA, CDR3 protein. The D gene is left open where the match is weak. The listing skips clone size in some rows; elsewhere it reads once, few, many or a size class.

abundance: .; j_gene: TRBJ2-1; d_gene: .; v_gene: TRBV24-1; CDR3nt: TGTGCCACCAGTGATCCCGATGGGCACAATGAGCAGTTCTTC; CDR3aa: CATSDPDGHNEQFF
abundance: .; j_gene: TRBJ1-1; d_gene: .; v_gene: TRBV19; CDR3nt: TGTGCCAGTACCCGCCTAGACGGAACTTTCCTCGCCCCGAACACTGAAGCTTTCTTT; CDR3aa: CASTRLDGTFLAPNTEAFF
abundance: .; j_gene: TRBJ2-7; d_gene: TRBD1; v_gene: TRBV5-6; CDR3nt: TGTGCCAGCAGCCGGACAGGGGGCGAGCAGTACTTC; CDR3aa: CASSRTGGEQYF
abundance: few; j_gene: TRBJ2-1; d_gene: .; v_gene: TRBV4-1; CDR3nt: TGCGCCAGCAGCCAAGATCAGTACGAAGGATCCTACAATGAGCAGTTCTTC; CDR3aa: CASSQDQYEGSYNEQFF
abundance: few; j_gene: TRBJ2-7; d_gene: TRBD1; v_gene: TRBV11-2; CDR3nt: TGTGCCAGCATTACCCGGCAGGGACAGGGGGCCCGCGAGCAGTACTTC; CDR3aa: CASITRQGQGAREQYF
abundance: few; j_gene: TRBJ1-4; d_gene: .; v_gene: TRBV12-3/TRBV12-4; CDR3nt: TGTGCCAGCAGTTCGAGCTCCATTGCAACTAATGAAAAACTGTTTTTT; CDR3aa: CASSSSSIATNEKLFF
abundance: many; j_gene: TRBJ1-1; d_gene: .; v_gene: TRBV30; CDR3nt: TGTGCCTGGAGTGTAGGGCAGGGGAGGGAAACTGAAGCTTTCTTT; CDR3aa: CAWSVGQGRETEAFF
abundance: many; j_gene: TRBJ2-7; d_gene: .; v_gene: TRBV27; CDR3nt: TGTGCCAGCAGACAGGGTGCCTACGAGCAGTACTTC; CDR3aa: CASRQGAYEQYF
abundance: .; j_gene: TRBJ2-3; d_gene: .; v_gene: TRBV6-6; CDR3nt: TGTGCCAGCAGTTACTCCGGTAACAGGATGCGTGGAGATACGCAGTATTTT; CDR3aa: CASSYSGNRMRGDTQYF
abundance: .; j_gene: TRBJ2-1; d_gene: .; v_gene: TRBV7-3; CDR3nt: TGTGCCAGCAGCTTAACTTCCAGTGGTCAGAATGAGCAGTTCTTC; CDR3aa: CASSLTSSGQNEQFF
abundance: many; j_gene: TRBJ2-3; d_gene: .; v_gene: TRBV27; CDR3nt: TGTGCCACCACCTCGGGCGGGCGTGGAACAGATACGCAGTATTTT; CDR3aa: CATTSGGRGTDTQYF
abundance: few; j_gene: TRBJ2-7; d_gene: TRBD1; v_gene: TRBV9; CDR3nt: TGTGCCAGCAGCACCCGGGCTGGCGAGACAGGGCGCGAGCAGTACTTC; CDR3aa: CASSTRAGETGREQYF
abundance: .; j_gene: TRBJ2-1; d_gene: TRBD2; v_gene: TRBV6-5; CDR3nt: TGTGCCAGCTCCGTGGTAGCGGGAGCCAATGAGCAGTTCTTC; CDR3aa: CASSVVAGANEQFF
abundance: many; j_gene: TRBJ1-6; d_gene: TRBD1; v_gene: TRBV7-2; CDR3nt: TGTGCCAGCAGCTTCCCAGGGACAGGGGGCCCTCGCATGAATTCACCCCTCCACTTT; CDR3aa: CASSFPGTGGPRMNSPLHF
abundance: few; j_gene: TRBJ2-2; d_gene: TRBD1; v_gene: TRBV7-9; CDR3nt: TGTGCCAGCAGCTTAGCGTACGGCCCGGGACAGACAAACACCGGGGAGCTGTTTTTT; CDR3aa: CASSLAYGPGQTNTGELFF
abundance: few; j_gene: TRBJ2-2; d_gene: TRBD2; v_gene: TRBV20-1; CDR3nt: TGCAGTGCTAGCCCCGGACTAGCGGGAGGGAGCGGGGAGCTGTTTTTT; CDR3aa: CSASPGLAGGSGELFF
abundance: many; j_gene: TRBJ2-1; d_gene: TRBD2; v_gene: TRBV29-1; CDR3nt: TGCAGCGTTGAAGGACTAGCGGGAGCTTCCTACAATGAGCAGTTCTTC; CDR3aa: CSVEGLAGASYNEQFF
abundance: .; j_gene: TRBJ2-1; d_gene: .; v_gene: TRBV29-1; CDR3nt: TGCAGCGCTGCCCGGGGTACCTACAATGAGCAGTTCTTC; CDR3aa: CSAARGTYNEQFF
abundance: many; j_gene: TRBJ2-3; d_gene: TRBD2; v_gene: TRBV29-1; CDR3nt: TGCAGCGTTGAAGTCGGGGGGACGGGAGATACGCAGTATTTT; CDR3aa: CSVEVGGTGDTQYF
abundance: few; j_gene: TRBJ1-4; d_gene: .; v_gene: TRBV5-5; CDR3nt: TGTGCCAGCAGCCTCCGGGACGGCCTGACTAATGAAAAACTGTTTTTT; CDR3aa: CASSLRDGLTNEKLFF
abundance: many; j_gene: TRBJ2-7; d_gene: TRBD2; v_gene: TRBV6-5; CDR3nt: TGTGCCAGCAGTTGGGGACTAGCCTACGAGCAGTACTTC; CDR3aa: CASSWGLAYEQYF
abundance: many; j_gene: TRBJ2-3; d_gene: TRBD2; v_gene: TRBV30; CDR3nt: TGTGCCTGGAGAGCGAGCGGGAGGGCAGATACGCAGTATTTT; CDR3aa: CAWRASGRADTQYF
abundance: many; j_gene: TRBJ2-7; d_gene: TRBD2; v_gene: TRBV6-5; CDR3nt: TGTGCCAGCAGTTACGCAGGGACTAGCGGGAACTACGAGCAGTACTTC; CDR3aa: CASSYAGTSGNYEQYF
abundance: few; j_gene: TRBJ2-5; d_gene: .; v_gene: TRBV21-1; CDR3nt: TGTGCCAGCAGCCGCGGACATCACCAAGAGACCCAGTACTTC; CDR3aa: CASSRGHHQETQYF
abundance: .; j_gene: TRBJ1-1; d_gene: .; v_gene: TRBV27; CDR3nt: TGTGCCAGCAGTTTTGATCAGTCCGCGAACACTGAAGCTTTCTTT; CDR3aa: CASSFDQSANTEAFF
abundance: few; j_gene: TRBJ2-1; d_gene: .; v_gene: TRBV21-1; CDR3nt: TGTGCCAGCAGTAGACTAGCGGGAGGGCCCTCGTGGAATGAGCAGTTCTTC; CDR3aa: CASSRLAGGPSWNEQFF
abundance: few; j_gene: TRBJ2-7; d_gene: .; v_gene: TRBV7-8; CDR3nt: TGTGCCAGCAGCTCCGTCGGTGGGTCGGACTACGAGCAGTACTTC; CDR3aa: CASSSVGGSDYEQYF
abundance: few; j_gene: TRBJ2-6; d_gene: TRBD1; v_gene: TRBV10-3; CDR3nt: TGTGCCATCAGTCAATGGGACAGGCGATACCCCTCTGGGGCCAACGTCCTGACTTTC; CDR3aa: CAISQWDRRYPSGANVLTF